These 32 T cell receptor beta chains originate from one sample sequenced in a study of response to subunit inactivated influenza vaccine. In TCRdb, the RT-PCR reads were re-called with MiXCR into one record per CDR3 protein. The sample includes roughly 790,000 distinct CDR3 sequences, approximately 22% of them seen just once. Sequenced here: PBMCs from blood, sampled less than 6 days after vaccination. Source of these receptors: a man between 45 and 60 years old who received an inactivated influenza vaccine.

This clonotype has at least ten counts. The chain is built from TRBV12-3 or TRBV12-4 and TRBJ1-2; the D is unclear. This CDR3 is built from 13 residues. Trimming removed 8 bases from V and 0 bases from J, with 10 bases in between. CDR3 protein: CASSSRANYGYTF. CDR3 nucleotides: TGTGCCAGCTCGTCGAGAGCTAACTATGGCTACACCTTC.

This clonotype came up many times. V is TRBV12-3 or TRBV12-4 and J is TRBJ2-3; D gene uncertain. The V and J ends lost 2 bases and 4 bases respectively, with 10 bases between them. The CDR3 is 14 residues long. CDR3 sequence (DNA): TGTGCCAGCAGTTTATCTGGCCACGCAGATACGCAGTATTTT. Residues: CASSLSGHADTQYF.

This clonotype was recorded only once. The V call is TRBV19, the J call TRBJ2-1; 9 positions match TRBD2. From germline, CDR1 is LNHDA and CDR2 SQIVND (reference sequence). The CDR3 is 18 residues long. The V and J ends lost 5 bases and 0 bases, in that order; junction bases with no gene match: 11. The CDR3 reads CASSFAGGQLNSYNEQFF. The CDR3 nucleotides are TGTGCCAGTAGTTTTGCGGGGGGGCAGCTCAACTCCTACAATGAGCAGTTCTTC.

The rearrangement links TRBV20-1 to TRBJ1-4, with a possible D match to TRBD1 (6 bases). Germline CDR1 is DFQATT and CDR2 is SNEGSKA (reference sequence). V lost 6 bases and J lost 2, with 10 bases in between. The CDR3 has 13 residues. CDR3 sequence (DNA): TGCAGTGCCATACAGGGTACTAATGAAAAACTGTTTTTT. It encodes CSAIQGTNEKLFF.

This clonotype was observed a few times. The chain recombines TRBV5-6 with TRBJ2-3; 7 nucleotides line up with TRBD1. The CDR3 is made up of 13 amino acids. V trimming: 4 bases; J trimming: 5 bases; junction bases outside the gene matches: 4. Per germline, CDR1 SGHDT and CDR2 YYEEEE. The CDR3 spells CASSAPGGDTQYF. The CDR3 bases are TGTGCCAGCAGCGCCCCAGGGGGAGATACGCAGTATTTT. The whole variable domain, filled in from reference TRBV5-6 and TRBJ2-3, reads DAGVTQSPTHLIKTRGQQVTLRCSPKSGHDTVSWYQQALGQGPQFIFQYYEEEERQRGNFPDRFSGHQFPNYSSELNVNALLLGDSALYLCASSAPGGDTQYFGPGTRLTVL.

The rearrangement uses TRBV7-9 and TRBJ2-7, with TRBD1 matching over 12 bases. The V gene's germline CDR1 is SEHNR and CDR2 FQNEAQ (reference sequence). The CDR3 length is 14 residues. Unmatched junction bases numbered 6, after V lost 5 bases and J lost 7 bases. The CDR3 sequence: CASSPGTGGKEQYF. The CDR3, as DNA: TGTGCCAGCAGCCCCGGGACAGGGGGCAAGGAGCAGTACTTC.

There are a few counts of this clonotype. The gene calls are TRBV20-1 and TRBJ2-3; 9 bases agree with TRBD1. The CDR3 contains 12 residues. Germline assignment: CDR1 DFQATT and CDR2 SNEGSKA (reference sequence). Trimming cost V 6 bases and J 5 bases; bases outside gene matches: 3. In DNA form, the CDR3 reads TGCAGTGCGGGACAGGGAGGAGATACGCAGTATTTT. It specifies CSAGQGGDTQYF.

The table lists this clonotype with a few counts. The CDR3: CATSNAGTGVDTQYF. The CDR3 DNA sequence: TGTGCCACCAGCAACGCCGGGACAGGGGTGGATACGCAGTATTTT. V usage is TRBV15 and J usage is TRBJ2-3, with 10 bases lining up with TRBD1. After removal of 4 bases from V and 6 bases from J, the junction contained 7 bases not matched to a gene. There are 15 residues in the CDR3. Germline CDR1 reads LNHNV; CDR2 reads YYDKDF (reference sequence).

The chain combines TRBV10-3 with TRBJ1-1, with a tentative D call TRBD1 (6 bases). The V gene's germline CDR1 is ENHRY and CDR2 SYGVKD. The CDR3 runs to 13 residues. With 3 bases removed from V and 5 bases from J, the gap between germline ends came to 10 bases. The CDR3 spells CAISDRGWTEAFF. The CDR3 coding sequence is TGTGCCATCAGTGACAGGGGATGGACTGAAGCTTTCTTT.

The chain joins TRBV7-2 to TRBJ2-3, with 8 bases that match TRBD1. CDR3 length equals 17 residues. Germline assignment: CDR1 SGHTA and CDR2 FQGNSA. J gave up 4 bases and V 5 bases, and 14 bases lay outside the gene matches. CDR3 bases: TGTGCCAGCAGCCCCGGACAGGGCGTCTGGGGCTCAGATACGCAGTATTTT. Protein: CASSPGQGVWGSDTQYF.

This clonotype was detected only a few times. V is TRBV20-1 and J is TRBJ2-1; D unresolved. CDR1 is DFQATT, CDR2 SNEGSKA, per germline (reference sequence). The length of the CDR3 is 13 residues. Trimming pared 0 bases from V and 7 bases from J, leaving 10 bases between. The CDR3 DNA sequence: TGCAGTGCTAGAGAGCAGAGTGGGAATGAGCAGTTCTTC. Its translation is CSAREQSGNEQFF.

This clonotype was seen a handful of times. J is TRBJ2-3 and V is TRBV18; D may be TRBD1 (5 bases). The germline gives CDR1 KGHSH, CDR2 LQKENI. The V and J ends lost 4 bases and 4 bases respectively, with 9 bases between them. The CDR3 has 13 amino acids. The CDR3 DNA is TGTGCCAGCTCACGACAGTCGGCAGATACGCAGTATTTT. Protein: CASSRQSADTQYF.

The chain recombines TRBV6-2 or TRBV6-3 with TRBJ2-1; D call uncertain. V lost 6 bases and J lost 7, with 10 bases in between. Per the germline V gene, CDR1 is MNHEY and CDR2 is SVGEGT. The CDR3 is 12 residues long. The CDR3 spells CASSPFRNEQFF. The CDR3 region has the DNA TGTGCCAGCAGCCCTTTCAGGAATGAGCAGTTCTTC.

This clonotype was seen more than once but under ten times. The chain is built from TRBV27 and TRBJ2-5, with 9 positions matching TRBD2. This CDR3 comprises 15 residues. Germline V gives CDR1 MNHEY, CDR2 SMNVEV (reference sequence). Trimming at V came to 2 bases and at J to 4 bases, leaving 5 bases not matched to a gene. The CDR3: CASSLAGGPRETQYF. CDR3 nucleotides: TGTGCCAGCAGTTTAGCGGGAGGGCCGAGAGAGACCCAGTACTTC.

This clonotype has more than one count but fewer than ten. The J gene is TRBJ2-1, the V gene TRBV29-1; perhaps D is TRBD1 or TRBD2 (6 bases each). Germline CDR1 SQVTM, CDR2 ANQGSEA. Between the trimmed V and J ends, which lost 6 bases and 3 bases, there was a span of 15 bases. The CDR3 has 14 amino acids. The CDR3 here is CSVFGGQYYNEQFF. The CDR3 bases are TGCAGCGTATTCGGGGGACAATACTACAATGAGCAGTTCTTC.

There are a few counts of this clonotype. The chain is built from TRBV4-2 and TRBJ2-2; D is perhaps TRBD2 (5 bases). Germline assignment: CDR1 LGHNA and CDR2 YNFKEQ. The CDR3 runs to 15 residues. Trimming stripped 1 base from V and 5 bases from J, with 11 bases between. The CDR3 DNA is TGTGCCAGCAGCCAAGGTCTAGCAGAGACCGGGGAGCTGTTTTTT. Amino acid sequence: CASSQGLAETGELFF.

This chain uses TRBV4-3 with TRBJ2-1, with a tentative D call TRBD2 (7 bases). This CDR3 is built from 19 residues. Germline CDR1 and CDR2: LGHNA and YSLEER. Trimming left V 4 bases short and J 0 bases short, with 22 bases between. The CDR3 DNA reads TGCGCCAGCAGCCGCCGTCGAACCGCGGGGGCCAGCTCCTACAATGAGCAGTTCTTC. Protein sequence: CASSRRRTAGASSYNEQFF.

The chain recombines TRBV5-1 with TRBJ2-6; 7 bases agree with TRBD2. The CDR3 sequence is 20 residues long. V shed 0 bases, J shed 0 bases, and the junction held 12 bases outside the gene matches. Germline V CDR1 and CDR2: SGHRS, YFSETQ. The chain's CDR3 is CASSLAQGGPSPSGANVLTF. The DNA for the CDR3 is TGCGCCAGCAGCTTGGCCCAGGGAGGGCCGAGCCCCTCTGGGGCCAACGTCCTGACTTTC.

The chain is built from TRBV27 and TRBJ2-1; no reliable D call. The CDR3 runs to 16 residues. The V gene's germline CDR1 is MNHEY and CDR2 SMNVEV (reference sequence). Trimming took 4 bases from V and 0 from J, leaving 13 bases between them. For the CDR3, the DNA is TGTGCCAGCAGTTCCGGTTTGGTCGGCTCCTACAATGAGCAGTTCTTC. Its translation: CASSSGLVGSYNEQFF.

The CDR3 reads CSASGRVGGPYNEQFF. Here the CDR3 DNA reads TGCAGTGCTAGCGGCAGAGTCGGGGGGCCGTACAATGAGCAGTTCTTC. The V and J genes are TRBV20-1 and TRBJ2-1, with D perhaps TRBD2 (7 bases). This CDR3 has 16 residues. V was clipped by 3 bases and J by 4 bases, with 19 bases between them. Germline CDR1 DFQATT, CDR2 SNEGSKA (reference sequence).

This clonotype was counted at least ten times. The gene calls are TRBV29-1 and TRBJ2-1; D is possibly TRBD1 or TRBD2 (5 bases each). Trimming took 6 bases from V and 2 from J, leaving 11 bases between them. The germline V gene has CDR1 SQVTM and CDR2 ANQGSEA. The length of the CDR3 is 13 residues. The CDR3, as DNA: TGCAGCGTGTCAGGGACGGCCTACAATGAGCAGTTCTTC. It specifies CSVSGTAYNEQFF.

The chain recombines TRBV12-3 or TRBV12-4 with TRBJ2-3; 7 bases are shared with TRBD2. This CDR3 has 16 residues. J lost 1 base, V lost 6 bases, and 10 bases had no gene match. The CDR3 DNA follows: TGTGCCAGCAGCTTCTATCCCCGGGGGGGCACAGATACGCAGTATTTT. Protein product: CASSFYPRGGTDTQYF.

This clonotype was counted a few times. V gene TRBV7-2 combines with J gene TRBJ1-1; TRBD1 matches at 7 bases. V lost 8 bases, J lost 1 base, and 7 bases stayed unmatched. This CDR3 spans 14 amino acids. Per the germline V gene, CDR1 is SGHTA and CDR2 is FQGNSA. Here the CDR3 reads CASAPGDRNTEAFF. The CDR3, as DNA: TGTGCCAGCGCGCCCGGGGACAGGAACACTGAAGCTTTCTTT. Full variable domain (missing parts from reference TRBV7-2 and TRBJ1-1): GAGVSQSPSNKVTEKGKDVELRCDPISGHTALYWYRQSLGQGLEFLIYFQGNSAPDKSGLPSDRFSAERTGGSVSTLTIQRTQQEDSAVYLCASAPGDRNTEAFFGQGTRLTVV.

This clonotype has more than one count but fewer than ten. This rearrangement joins TRBV20-1 to TRBJ2-1, with 9 positions matching TRBD2. Per germline, CDR1 DFQATT and CDR2 SNEGSKA (reference sequence). This CDR3 has 15 amino acids. Losses at the gene ends were 8 bases for V and 4 bases for J; bases not matched to a gene: 12. CDR3 coding DNA: TGCAGTCCCTGGATGGCGGGAGGGCCGTACAATGAGCAGTTCTTC. Its protein product is CSPWMAGGPYNEQFF.

The chain has TRBV10-3 and TRBJ1-2; D gene ambiguous. This CDR3 has 17 amino acids. Trimming cost V 1 base and J 2 bases, with 17 bases left between them. Germline CDR1 is ENHRY and CDR2 is SYGVKD. The CDR3: CAISEFISEAGNYGYTF. CDR3 sequence (DNA): TGTGCCATCAGTGAGTTTATTAGCGAGGCAGGCAACTATGGCTACACCTTC.

This chain connects TRBV6-1 to TRBJ2-7; D may match TRBD1 or TRBD2 (5 bases each). CDR3 length: 13 amino acids. Per germline, CDR1 MNHNS and CDR2 SASEGT. Trimming pared 3 bases from V and 4 bases from J, leaving 10 bases between. The CDR3 spells CASSDGTLYEQYF. Written as DNA, the CDR3 is TGTGCCAGCAGTGACGGGACCCTTTACGAGCAGTACTTC.

This clonotype appeared many times. J is TRBJ1-1 and V is TRBV12-3 or TRBV12-4; D gene unclear. V shed 5 bases and J shed 1 base, with 11 bases lying between them. The CDR3 length is 14 residues. The CDR3: CASSPNRGNTEAFF. CDR3 DNA sequence: TGTGCCAGCAGTCCCAATCGGGGGAACACTGAAGCTTTCTTT.

This clonotype was counted only a few times. The chain is built from TRBV5-1 and TRBJ2-2; TRBD1 might be the D (6 bases). Germline-derived CDR1 and CDR2 are SGHRS and YFSETQ. The CDR3 sequence is 16 residues long. Between the trimmed V and J ends, which lost 1 base and 3 bases, there was a span of 13 bases. CDR3 residues: CASSLKGAGDTGELFF. DNA of the CDR3: TGCGCCAGCAGCTTGAAAGGTGCAGGGGACACCGGGGAGCTGTTTTTT.

The chain links TRBV29-1 to TRBJ2-7, with 11 bases fitting TRBD2. CDR3 length equals 14 residues. Trimming removed 6 bases from V and 3 bases from J; junction bases left unmatched: 7. The V gene's germline CDR1 is SQVTM and CDR2 ANQGSEA. As DNA, the CDR3 is TGCAGCGTCTCTCCCGGGACTAGCGGCTACGAGCAGTACTTC. Protein: CSVSPGTSGYEQYF.

V is TRBV4-3 and J is TRBJ2-7, with 10 bases that match TRBD2. Germline loops: CDR1 LGHNA, CDR2 YSLEER. The CDR3 contains 16 residues. V lost 3 bases to trimming and J lost 4 bases; unmatched junction nucleotides: 9. CDR3 protein: CASSHGSGRAWYEQYF. CDR3 nucleotide sequence: TGCGCCAGCAGCCACGGGAGCGGGAGGGCTTGGTACGAGCAGTACTTC.

This clonotype was picked up many times. This chain joins TRBV5-6 and TRBJ2-7; D call uncertain. Germline assignment: CDR1 SGHDT and CDR2 YYEEEE. V dropped 0 bases and J dropped 4 bases, with 8 bases sitting between them. The CDR3 extends over 13 amino acids. The chain's CDR3 is CASSLASEYEQYF. DNA for the CDR3: TGTGCCAGCAGCTTGGCCAGCGAATACGAGCAGTACTTC.

The chain is built from TRBV4-2 and TRBJ2-1; D uncertain. Trimming shortened V by 0 bases and J by 0 bases, and 18 bases separated the two germline ends. This CDR3 has 19 amino acids. CDR1 and CDR2 (germline): LGHNA, YNFKEQ. The CDR3, as DNA: TGTGCCAGCAGCCAAGACAGGCGCGGTTTAGGGATCTCCTACAATGAGCAGTTCTTC. Translated: CASSQDRRGLGISYNEQFF.